Listed below are T cell receptor beta chains from one sample, sequenced in a study of tumor-infiltrating lymphocytes in primary liver carcinoma. TCRdb reprocessed the multiplex PCR reads with MiXCR, giving one entry per CDR3 protein. There are about 320,000 distinct CDR3 sequences in the sample; nearly 60% occur only once, and 15% to 20% lies in the top ten. Material for sequencing was peripheral blood. Source of these receptors: a woman aged 30 to 39 with primary liver carcinoma and hepatitis B virus infection. Both conserved end residues are part of each CDR3. The D gene is left open where the match is weak. Clone size appears in some rows only: once, few, many, or a class for an expanded clone.

clone_size: .; v_call: TRBV6-5; j_call: TRBJ2-3; d_call: .; cdr3_aa: CTSSGTRDTDTQYF; cdr3_nt: TGTACCAGCAGCGGGACAAGGGACACAGATACGCAGTATTTT
clone_size: few; v_call: TRBV5-5; j_call: TRBJ2-1; d_call: .; cdr3_aa: CASRETTGNLYNEQFF; cdr3_nt: TGTGCCAGCAGAGAGACTACAGGGAATCTCTACAATGAGCAGTTCTTC
clone_size: .; v_call: TRBV6-5; j_call: TRBJ2-7; d_call: .; cdr3_aa: CVSSYSASSALYEQYF; cdr3_nt: TGTGTCAGCAGTTACTCGGCGTCTAGCGCCCTCTACGAGCAGTACTTC
clone_size: many; v_call: TRBV12-3/TRBV12-4; j_call: TRBJ1-2; d_call: .; cdr3_aa: CASSPGPIYGYTF; cdr3_nt: TGTGCCAGCAGTCCGGGACCGATCTATGGCTACACCTTC
clone_size: .; v_call: TRBV11-2; j_call: TRBJ2-1; d_call: TRBD2; cdr3_aa: CASSLNWGGSSYNEQFF; cdr3_nt: TGTGCCAGCAGCTTAAATTGGGGCGGGAGCTCCTACAATGAGCAATTCTTC
clone_size: .; v_call: TRBV5-4; j_call: TRBJ2-7; d_call: .; cdr3_aa: CASSLGRGLSCEQYF; cdr3_nt: TGTGCCAGCAGCTTGGGGAGGGGATTATCCTGCGAGCAGTACTTC
clone_size: many; v_call: TRBV6-1; j_call: TRBJ2-7; d_call: TRBD2; cdr3_aa: CASRDTSGRSIYEQYF; cdr3_nt: TGTGCCAGCAGGGACACTAGCGGGAGATCTATCTACGAGCAGTACTTC
clone_size: .; v_call: TRBV6-5; j_call: TRBJ1-3; d_call: .; cdr3_aa: CASRSDRTGSGNIIYF; cdr3_nt: TGTGCCAGCAGATCCGACAGGACCGGCTCTGGAAACATCATATATTTT
clone_size: many; v_call: TRBV6-2/TRBV6-3; j_call: TRBJ2-4; d_call: TRBD2; cdr3_aa: CASTPRIWTSGINIQYF; cdr3_nt: TGTGCCAGCACCCCCCGAATCTGGACTAGCGGGATAAACATTCAGTACTTC
clone_size: .; v_call: TRBV6-5; j_call: TRBJ2-5; d_call: TRBD2; cdr3_aa: CASSPRTSGRATSKETQYF; cdr3_nt: TGTGCCAGCAGCCCGAGGACTAGCGGGAGGGCCACCAGTAAAGAGACCCAGTACTTC
clone_size: .; v_call: TRBV7-8; j_call: TRBJ2-1; d_call: TRBD2; cdr3_aa: CASSLTSEPSYNEQFF; cdr3_nt: TGTGCCAGCAGCCTAACTAGCGAGCCTTCCTACAATGAGCAGTTCTTC
clone_size: .; v_call: TRBV6-5; j_call: TRBJ2-5; d_call: .; cdr3_aa: CASRRDLGRIETQHF; cdr3_nt: TGTGCCAGCAGACGTGACTTAGGACGGATAGAGACCCAGCACTTC
clone_size: .; v_call: TRBV4-3; j_call: TRBJ2-1; d_call: TRBD1; cdr3_aa: CASSQGTGPPNEQFF; cdr3_nt: TGCGCCAGCAGCCAAGGGACAGGACCCCCCAATGAGCAGTTCTTC
clone_size: many; v_call: TRBV12-3/TRBV12-4; j_call: TRBJ1-2; d_call: .; cdr3_aa: CASSSQPNYGYTF; cdr3_nt: TGTGCCAGCAGTTCGCAACCTAACTATGGCTACACCTTC
clone_size: .; v_call: TRBV14; j_call: TRBJ2-1; d_call: TRBD2; cdr3_aa: CASSQRGLAGWNEQFF; cdr3_nt: TGTGCCAGCAGCCAGAGGGGACTAGCGGGTTGGAATGAGCAGTTCTTC
clone_size: few; v_call: TRBV7-9; j_call: TRBJ1-1; d_call: TRBD1; cdr3_aa: CASSWTGTEDTEAFF; cdr3_nt: TGTGCCAGCAGCTGGACAGGGACGGAGGACACTGAAGCTTTCTTT
clone_size: .; v_call: TRBV30; j_call: TRBJ1-1; d_call: .; cdr3_aa: CAWSIRQGRAEAFF; cdr3_nt: TGTGCCTGGAGTATACGGCAGGGGCGGGCTGAAGCTTTCTTT
clone_size: once; v_call: TRBV11-2; j_call: TRBJ2-3; d_call: TRBD1; cdr3_aa: CASNFRTGPDTQYF; cdr3_nt: TGTGCCAGTAACTTCAGGACAGGGCCAGATACGCAGTATTTT
clone_size: .; v_call: TRBV28; j_call: TRBJ2-7; d_call: TRBD2; cdr3_aa: CATHQGLAGREQYF; cdr3_nt: TGTGCCACTCATCAGGGACTAGCGGGACGCGAGCAGTACTTC
clone_size: .; v_call: TRBV5-6; j_call: TRBJ2-7; d_call: TRBD2; cdr3_aa: CASSLWTSGLSYEEYF; cdr3_nt: TGTGCCAGCAGCCTTTGGACTAGCGGACTTTCCTACGAGGAGTACTTC
clone_size: many; v_call: TRBV11-1; j_call: TRBJ2-7; d_call: TRBD2; cdr3_aa: CASSFAAGGFEQYF; cdr3_nt: TGTGCCAGCAGCTTTGCCGCGGGAGGGTTCGAGCAGTACTTC
clone_size: few; v_call: TRBV14; j_call: TRBJ2-7; d_call: TRBD2; cdr3_aa: CASSQIPGLAEQYF; cdr3_nt: TGTGCCAGCAGCCAAATCCCGGGACTAGCCGAGCAGTACTTC
clone_size: many; v_call: TRBV10-3; j_call: TRBJ2-5; d_call: TRBD2; cdr3_aa: CAAGLAVQETQYF; cdr3_nt: TGTGCCGCAGGACTAGCGGTACAAGAGACCCAGTACTTC
clone_size: .; v_call: TRBV5-4; j_call: TRBJ2-7; d_call: .; cdr3_aa: CANRPGGYGEQYF; cdr3_nt: TGTGCCAACAGGCCGGGTGGGTATGGCGAGCAGTACTTC
clone_size: .; v_call: TRBV11-1; j_call: TRBJ2-2; d_call: .; cdr3_aa: CASSLGGAGGELFF; cdr3_nt: TGTGCCAGCAGTTTAGGAGGAGCGGGCGGGGAGCTGTTTTTT
clone_size: few; v_call: TRBV4-2; j_call: TRBJ2-7; d_call: .; cdr3_aa: CASSQGLVEQYF; cdr3_nt: TGTGCCAGCAGCCAAGGATTGGTCGAGCAGTACTTC
clone_size: many; v_call: TRBV4-1; j_call: TRBJ1-1; d_call: .; cdr3_aa: CASSQRTDLRTEAFF; cdr3_nt: TGCGCCAGCAGCCAGCGGACAGACCTAAGGACTGAAGCTTTCTTT
clone_size: .; v_call: TRBV4-3; j_call: TRBJ2-3; d_call: .; cdr3_aa: CASASGLPSTDTQYF; cdr3_nt: TGTGCCAGCGCGAGCGGGCTCCCCAGCACAGATACGCAGTATTTT
clone_size: many; v_call: TRBV5-5; j_call: TRBJ1-3; d_call: .; cdr3_aa: CASSLAGQGGNTIYF; cdr3_nt: TGTGCCAGCAGCTTGGCAGGGCAGGGTGGAAACACCATATATTTT
clone_size: few; v_call: TRBV4-3; j_call: TRBJ2-7; d_call: .; cdr3_aa: CASSQDPSRVIYGQYF; cdr3_nt: TGCGCCAGCAGCCAAGATCCTAGTAGGGTGATCTACGGGCAGTACTTC
clone_size: few; v_call: TRBV7-4; j_call: TRBJ2-3; d_call: .; cdr3_aa: CASSTGGCPSGDTQYF; cdr3_nt: TGTGCCAGCAGCACCGGCGGCTGCCCCAGCGGAGATACGCAGTATTTT
clone_size: .; v_call: TRBV7-8; j_call: TRBJ2-7; d_call: .; cdr3_aa: CPSSLTYEQYF; cdr3_nt: TGTCCCAGCAGCCTGACCTACGAGCAGTACTTC
clone_size: .; v_call: TRBV14; j_call: TRBJ2-1; d_call: TRBD1; cdr3_aa: CASSQAYHHPWDRANEQFF; cdr3_nt: TGTGCCAGCAGCCAAGCGTACCATCACCCCTGGGACAGGGCAAATGAGCAGTTCTTC
clone_size: .; v_call: TRBV10-2; j_call: TRBJ2-5; d_call: .; cdr3_aa: CASTRARWETQYF; cdr3_nt: TGCGCCAGTACACGGGCCCGATGGGAGACCCAGTACTTC
clone_size: few; v_call: TRBV24-1; j_call: TRBJ2-2; d_call: .; cdr3_aa: CATSPPSGIATGELFF; cdr3_nt: TGTGCCACCAGCCCCCCATCGGGGATAGCCACCGGGGAGCTGTTTTTT
clone_size: few; v_call: TRBV29-1; j_call: TRBJ2-7; d_call: .; cdr3_aa: CSVSRAGQTYEQYF; cdr3_nt: TGCAGCGTTTCCCGCGCTGGACAGACCTACGAGCAGTACTTC
clone_size: many; v_call: TRBV12-3/TRBV12-4; j_call: TRBJ1-2; d_call: TRBD1; cdr3_aa: CASSFKGGAYGYTF; cdr3_nt: TGTGCCAGCAGTTTCAAAGGGGGCGCGTATGGCTACACCTTC
clone_size: few; v_call: TRBV7-9; j_call: TRBJ2-5; d_call: .; cdr3_aa: CASSPTPLMSETQYF; cdr3_nt: TGTGCCAGCAGCCCTACCCCATTGATGTCAGAGACCCAGTACTTC
clone_size: .; v_call: TRBV12-3/TRBV12-4; j_call: TRBJ2-7; d_call: .; cdr3_aa: CASRERDSSYKQYF; cdr3_nt: TGTGCCAGTAGAGAGCGGGACAGCTCCTACAAGCAGTACTTC
clone_size: many; v_call: TRBV7-8; j_call: TRBJ1-1; d_call: .; cdr3_aa: CASSPTLPLGGTEAFF; cdr3_nt: TGTGCCAGCAGCCCGACACTACCCCTCGGGGGAACTGAAGCTTTCTTT
clone_size: .; v_call: TRBV6-6; j_call: TRBJ1-1; d_call: TRBD1; cdr3_aa: CTSSTGGTTGAFF; cdr3_nt: TGTACCAGCAGCACAGGGGGGACTACTGGAGCTTTCTTT
clone_size: few; v_call: TRBV6-2/TRBV6-3; j_call: TRBJ2-3; d_call: TRBD2; cdr3_aa: CASSLLAGVVEQYF; cdr3_nt: TGTGCCAGCAGTTTGCTAGCGGGAGTGGTGGAGCAGTATTTT
clone_size: few; v_call: TRBV12-3/TRBV12-4; j_call: TRBJ2-3; d_call: TRBD2; cdr3_aa: CASSMGLAVTDTQYF; cdr3_nt: TGTGCCAGCAGTATGGGACTAGCGGTCACAGATACGCAGTATTTT
clone_size: few; v_call: TRBV5-6; j_call: TRBJ2-1; d_call: TRBD1; cdr3_aa: CASSPRTGRGYNEQFF; cdr3_nt: TGTGCCAGCAGCCCCCGGACAGGGCGCGGCTACAATGAGCAGTTCTTC
clone_size: .; v_call: TRBV5-4; j_call: TRBJ2-3; d_call: TRBD1; cdr3_aa: CASSLAKRGTDTHYF; cdr3_nt: TGTGCCAGCAGCTTGGCAAAGCGAGGGACAGATACGCACTATTTT
clone_size: few; v_call: TRBV7-9; j_call: TRBJ2-1; d_call: TRBD1; cdr3_aa: CASSSVVNQGANEQFF; cdr3_nt: TGTGCCAGCAGCTCGGTTGTAAACCAGGGGGCCAATGAGCAGTTCTTC
clone_size: .; v_call: TRBV11-2; j_call: TRBJ2-2; d_call: .; cdr3_aa: CASSFNTDTRELFF; cdr3_nt: TGTGCCAGCAGCTTTAACACGGACACCCGGGAGCTATTTTTT
clone_size: .; v_call: TRBV2; j_call: TRBJ1-5; d_call: .; cdr3_aa: CASSIKYSNQPQHF; cdr3_nt: TGTGCCAGCAGCATTAAGTATAGCAATCAGCCCCAGCATTTT
clone_size: many; v_call: TRBV12-3/TRBV12-4; j_call: TRBJ1-1; d_call: .; cdr3_aa: CASSFGGVNTEAFF; cdr3_nt: TGTGCCAGCAGCTTCGGGGGAGTGAACACTGAAGCTTTCTTT
clone_size: .; v_call: TRBV10-3; j_call: TRBJ2-1; d_call: .; cdr3_aa: CATAEGHYNEQFF; cdr3_nt: TGTGCCACCGCAGAGGGACACTACAATGAGCAGTTCTTC
clone_size: .; v_call: TRBV7-9; j_call: TRBJ1-5; d_call: TRBD1; cdr3_aa: CASSPGTGVNQPQHF; cdr3_nt: TGTGCCAGCAGCCCCGGGACAGGGGTAAATCAGCCCCAGCATTTT
clone_size: many; v_call: TRBV12-3/TRBV12-4; j_call: TRBJ2-5; d_call: TRBD1; cdr3_aa: CASSRQGEETQYF; cdr3_nt: TGTGCCAGCAGCCGACAGGGGGAAGAGACCCAGTACTTC
clone_size: .; v_call: TRBV11-2; j_call: TRBJ2-1; d_call: .; cdr3_aa: CASSPKGGEGYNEQFF; cdr3_nt: TGTGCCAGCAGCCCCAAGGGGGGGGAGGGGTACAATGAGCAGTTCTTC
clone_size: once; v_call: TRBV7-9; j_call: TRBJ2-1; d_call: .; cdr3_aa: CASSDEGAYNEQSF; cdr3_nt: TGTGCCAGCAGCGATGAAGGGGCCTACAATGAGCAGTCCTTC
clone_size: .; v_call: TRBV11-2; j_call: TRBJ2-7; d_call: .; cdr3_aa: CTSSPLSRTQYEQYF; cdr3_nt: TGTACCAGCAGCCCCCTTAGCAGGACCCAATACGAGCAGTACTTC
clone_size: .; v_call: TRBV5-6; j_call: TRBJ2-7; d_call: .; cdr3_aa: CASSIPGAEQYF; cdr3_nt: TGTGCCAGCAGTATCCCGGGGGCCGAGCAGTACTTC
clone_size: .; v_call: TRBV9; j_call: TRBJ1-6; d_call: .; cdr3_aa: CASSRTTDPYNSPLHF; cdr3_nt: TGTGCCAGCAGTAGGACGACAGACCCCTATAATTCACCCCTCCACTTT
clone_size: many; v_call: TRBV12-3/TRBV12-4; j_call: TRBJ2-7; d_call: TRBD2; cdr3_aa: CASSATSGSFEQYF; cdr3_nt: TGTGCCAGCAGTGCCACTAGCGGGAGTTTCGAGCAGTACTTC